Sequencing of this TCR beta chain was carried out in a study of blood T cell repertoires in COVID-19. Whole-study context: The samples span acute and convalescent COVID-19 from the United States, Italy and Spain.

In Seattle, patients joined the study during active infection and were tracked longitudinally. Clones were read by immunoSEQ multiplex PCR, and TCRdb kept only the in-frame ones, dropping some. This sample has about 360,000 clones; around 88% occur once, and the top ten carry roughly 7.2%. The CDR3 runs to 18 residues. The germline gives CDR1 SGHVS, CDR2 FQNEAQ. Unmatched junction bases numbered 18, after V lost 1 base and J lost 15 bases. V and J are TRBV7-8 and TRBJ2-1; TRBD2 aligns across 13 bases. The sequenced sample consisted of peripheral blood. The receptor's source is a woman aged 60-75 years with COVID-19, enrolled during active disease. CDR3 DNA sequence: TGTGCCAGCAGCTTAGTCGGTATGGCTCGACTAGCGGGGGGTGTCAGGTTCTTC. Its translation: CASSLVGMARLAGGVRFF.